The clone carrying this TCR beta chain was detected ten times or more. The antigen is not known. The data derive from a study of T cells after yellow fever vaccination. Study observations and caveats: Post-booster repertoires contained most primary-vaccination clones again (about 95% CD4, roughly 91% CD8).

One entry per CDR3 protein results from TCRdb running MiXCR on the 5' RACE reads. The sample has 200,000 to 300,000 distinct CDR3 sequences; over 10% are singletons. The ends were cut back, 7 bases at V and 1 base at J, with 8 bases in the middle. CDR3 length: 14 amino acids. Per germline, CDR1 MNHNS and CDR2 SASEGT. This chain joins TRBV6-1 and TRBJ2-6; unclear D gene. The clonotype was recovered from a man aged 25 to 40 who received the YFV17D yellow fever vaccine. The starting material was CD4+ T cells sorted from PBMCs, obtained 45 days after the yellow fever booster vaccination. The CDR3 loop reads CASNRISGANVLTF. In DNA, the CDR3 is TGTGCCAGCAACAGAATATCTGGGGCCAACGTCCTGACTTTC.